This TCR beta chain was sequenced for a study of cytomegalovirus exposure and HLA in healthy donors listed by TCRdb under 2017. With respect to the entire study: According to a later analysis, the 120 or so validation repertoires were produced on the same platform as the 666 repertoires of the first cohort. The study was designed to test whether signatures of past pathogen exposure could be identified by cataloging public T cell receptors. A separate validation cohort of 100 to 150 different subjects was used in addition to the 666-subject first cohort. The study combined high-throughput TCR immunosequencing, statistical association of individual TCRs with disease status, and machine learning to predict cytomegalovirus infection status. Beyond this particular receptor, the publication reports: In vitro tests confirmed that a few of the cytomegalovirus-associated TCR beta chains recognize cytomegalovirus antigens. The classifier was reported to diagnose cytomegalovirus status with high specificity and sensitivity in both the original and validation cohorts. A later analysis had no HLA typing for the validation cohort, so co-occurrence there was scored across all 130 or so repertoires. Subsequent analysis determined that TCRs grouped into clusters in the first cohort also showed a tendency toward co-occurrence across the 120 or so validation repertoires, and approximately 94% of cluster scores exceeded 0. While some public TCRs were present in many individuals, most TCR sequences turned up only very rarely across donors. The authors suggested that the approach could potentially be extended to other disease states and immunological phenotypes. In the study, approximately 150 TCR beta chains were listed as associated with cytomegalovirus.

The germline V gene (reference sequence) specifies SGHNT as CDR1 and YYREEE as CDR2. The CDR3, cysteine through phenylalanine, is 15 amino acids long. The only DNA kept is the CDR3, 45 bases in frame from the first base. V is clipped by 0 bases and J by 6 bases, and the sequence between their germline boundaries is 16 bases long. In the case of this clone: Its specific antigen is unknown. No much larger clone is present one base from it, and per-base qualities are unavailable.

Receptor libraries were prepared by the immunoSEQ multiplex PCR assay. The study's processing was this. A statistical classification framework was built to diagnose cytomegalovirus status from the catalog of TCR beta chain sequences. TCRdb obtained this table from immuneACCESS and retained in-frame rearrangements with V and J assigned. These tables miss some clones; where compared with another copy, unresolved V genes account for less than half of the shortfall, and the remainder is unexplained. V and J calls and clone size are as listed in that table; D and trimming were resolved from the DNA. The sample has roughly 130,000 clones on record, approximately 87% of them singletons. The ten largest clones capture roughly 3% of the sample. Donors formed part of the validation cohort, which comprised 120 subjects and was distinct from the first cohort of 666 subjects.

The sample consisted of PBMCs. The V and J genes are TRBV5-4 and TRBJ2-7; TRBD1 might be the D gene, on 6 matching bases. This TCR was recovered from a man between 18 and 29 years old in good health and CMV-seronegative. The sequenced DNA is TGTGCCAGCAGCTTGGCCCTTGGGGGCGCGGGCGAGCAGTACTTC. The translation is CASSLALGGAGEQYF.